Below, 21 T cell receptor beta chains from the same sample are listed, as sequenced in a study of Ad26.COV2.S vaccination and SARS-CoV-2 variants. Measured with immunoSEQ multiplex PCR; TCRdb has only the in-frame clones, and not every one. The sample includes about 460,000 clones, roughly 87% of them seen just once. Stated treatment: approximately 18 received Ad26.COV2.S at low or high dose, single or two shots; about 5 received placebo; per-sample allocation not given. The samples date from day 63 after the first vaccine or placebo injection. The sample consisted of peripheral blood, taken in a trial of Ad26.COV2.S vaccine versus placebo. The receptors originated from a person between 18 and 60 years old who received the Ad26.COV2.S COVID-19 vaccine or a placebo.

V usage is TRBV24-1 and J usage is TRBJ2-2, with D uncertain. The CDR3 covers 14 residues. V lost 3 bases, J lost 2 bases, and 6 bases lay in between. Germline V gene lookup returns CDR1 KGHDR and CDR2 SFDVKD. CDR3 DNA: TGTGCCACCAGTGATAAGACTAACACCGGGGAGCTGTTTTTT. Translated: CATSDKTNTGELFF.

This clone appeared a single time. The chain uses TRBV7-3 and TRBJ2-3; D not resolved. The length of the CDR3 is 15 residues. Trimming cost V 5 bases and J 2 bases, with 14 bases left between them. Germline CDR1 SGHTA, CDR2 FQGTGA. The chain's CDR3 is CASSSDGVATDTQYF. The CDR3 DNA follows: TGTGCCAGCAGCAGTGATGGGGTGGCCACAGATACGCAGTATTTT.

The rearrangement links TRBV11-2 to TRBJ2-7, with 7 positions matching TRBD1. Germline V CDR1 and CDR2: SGHAT, FQNNGV. The ends lost 4 bases at V and 2 bases at J; junction bases unmatched: 11. This CDR3 comprises 16 residues. CDR3 in DNA: TGTGCCAGCAGCTGGGGGCCTGACAGGGCGGCCTACGAGCAGTACTTC. Amino acids: CASSWGPDRAAYEQYF.

J is TRBJ1-5 and V is TRBV30; TRBD1 matches 8 bases. Germline V gene data show CDR1 as GTSNPN and CDR2 as SVGIG (reference sequence). Losses at the gene ends were 0 bases for V and 5 bases for J; bases not matched to a gene: 9. The CDR3 has 16 amino acids. This CDR3 reads CAWSVRGQGLYQPQHF. In DNA form, the CDR3 reads TGTGCCTGGAGTGTACGAGGACAGGGCTTGTATCAGCCCCAGCATTTT.

This chain joins TRBV5-1 and TRBJ1-1, with TRBD1 as a possible D gene (5 bases). CDR3 length: 13 amino acids. Germline values: CDR1 SGHRS, CDR2 YFSETQ. Deletions cut 2 bases from V and 4 bases from J, with 9 bases between. The CDR3 here is CASSFAGLTEAFF. The CDR3 bases are TGCGCCAGCAGCTTTGCGGGACTCACTGAAGCTTTCTTT.

The rearrangement joins TRBV11-2 to TRBJ1-4; D gene unclear. CDR3 length equals 13 residues. Germline V lookup: CDR1 SGHAT, CDR2 FQNNGV. Trimming took off 6 bases at V and 3 bases at J, with 8 bases between the two ends. DNA for the CDR3: TGTGCCAGCAGAGGACTGGCTAATGAAAAACTGTTTTTT. This gives the protein CASRGLANEKLFF.

This clone has a single count. The chain links TRBV4-2 to TRBJ1-4; D remains ambiguous. In germline, CDR1 is LGHNA, CDR2 YNFKEQ. The CDR3 is 15 amino acids. Trimming cost V 0 bases and J 4 bases, with 9 bases left between them. The CDR3 DNA reads TGTGCCAGCAGCCAAGATCAGGCAAATAATGAAAAACTGTTTTTT. Translating gives CASSQDQANNEKLFF.

This clone was seen only once. V and J are TRBV9 and TRBJ2-3; 9 bases are shared with TRBD2. Trimming cost V 6 bases and J 1 base; bases outside gene matches: 6. CDR1 SGDLS and CDR2 YYNGEE come from the germline V gene. CDR3 size: 15 residues. CDR3 DNA: TGTGCCAGCAACCTTCGGACTAGCGGCACAGATACGCAGTATTTT. The encoded protein is CASNLRTSGTDTQYF.

The V gene is TRBV24-1, the J gene TRBJ2-3, with D tentatively TRBD1 (6 bases). Per germline, CDR1 KGHDR and CDR2 SFDVKD. CDR3 size: 15 residues. V was shortened by 5 bases and J by 4 bases, with 15 bases between the two germline ends. The CDR3 protein is CATSALTGFPDTQYF. The CDR3 DNA is TGTGCCACCAGTGCCCTTACAGGGTTCCCAGATACGCAGTATTTT.

The CDR3 here is CAISRDRDEKLFF. The CDR3 DNA reads as TGTGCCATCAGTCGGGACAGGGATGAAAAACTGTTTTTT. V usage is TRBV10-3 and J usage is TRBJ1-4, with 9 bases aligning to TRBD1. The CDR3 length is 13 residues. The trim removed 5 bases at V and 6 bases at J, leaving 1 base unmatched. Germline assignment: CDR1 ENHRY and CDR2 SYGVKD.

The rearrangement joins TRBV2 to TRBJ1-1; tentatively, D is TRBD1 (5 bases). In germline, CDR1 is SNHLY, CDR2 FYNNEI. Trimming pared 2 bases from V and 8 bases from J, leaving 6 bases between. CDR3 length: 11 residues. The CDR3 DNA reads as TGTGCCAGCAGTGAAAGACAGGAAGCTTTCTTT. It codes for CASSERQEAFF.

The sample holds a few counts of this clone. This CDR3 is CASRKISTGAGELFF. CDR3 bases: TGTGCCAGCAGAAAAATTAGTACGGGTGCCGGGGAGCTGTTTTTT. The chain links TRBV6-5 to TRBJ2-2; no firm D call. Trimming pared 6 bases from V and 6 bases from J, leaving 17 bases between. Germline V gene lookup returns CDR1 MNHEY and CDR2 SVGAGI. This CDR3 region has 15 residues.

The V call is TRBV10-3, the J call TRBJ1-1, with D perhaps TRBD1 (5 bases). The CDR3 runs to 14 residues. The germline V and J ends were trimmed by 5 bases and 3 bases, with 13 bases remaining between them. Germline V gene lookup returns CDR1 ENHRY and CDR2 SYGVKD. The CDR3 sequence is CAISSSGGDTEAFF. The CDR3 DNA sequence: TGTGCCATCAGTTCGTCCGGGGGGGACACTGAAGCTTTCTTT.

The chain couples TRBV6-6 to TRBJ1-5, with D unclear. Trimming shortened V by 0 bases and J by 7 bases, and 10 bases separated the two germline ends. The CDR3 contains 14 residues. The germline V gene has CDR1 MNHNY and CDR2 SVGAGI (reference sequence). The CDR3 protein is CASSYSEGGQPQHF. CDR3 nucleotide sequence: TGTGCCAGCAGTTACTCGGAGGGCGGACAGCCCCAGCATTTT.

The CDR3 is CAWAPGQAKLFF. CDR3 nucleotide sequence: TGTGCCTGGGCTCCGGGACAGGCGAAACTGTTTTTT. The chain uses TRBV30 and TRBJ1-4; 8 positions agree with TRBD1. CDR1 GTSNPN and CDR2 SVGIG come from the germline V gene (reference sequence). Losses at the gene ends were 5 bases for V and 11 bases for J; bases not matched to a gene: 7. CDR3 length equals 12 residues.

J is TRBJ1-1 and V is TRBV25-1; TRBD1 is a possible D gene (5 bases). Germline V gene data show CDR1 as MGHDK and CDR2 as SYGVNS. This CDR3 spans 15 amino acids. The V and J ends lost 5 bases and 0 bases respectively, with 13 bases between them. CDR3 in amino acids: CASSTTGTVNTEAFF. The CDR3 DNA sequence: TGTGCCAGCAGTACCACCGGGACGGTGAACACTGAAGCTTTCTTT.

The chain couples TRBV7-2 to TRBJ1-2, with D possibly matching TRBD1 (5 bases). The CDR3 is made up of 17 amino acids. The ends were cut back, 5 bases at V and 7 bases at J, with 26 bases in the middle. In germline, CDR1 is SGHTA, CDR2 FQGNSA. The CDR3 DNA sequence: TGTGCCAGCAGCATACTAAAAGACCAGACAGTGCGATTTGGCTACACCTTC. Its translation: CASSILKDQTVRFGYTF.

The chain carries TRBV29-1 and TRBJ1-2, with 8 bases lining up with TRBD1. V shed 5 bases and J 7 bases; nucleotides not matched to a gene: 9. CDR1 is SQVTM, CDR2 ANQGSEA, per germline. The CDR3 runs 13 residues. The CDR3 sequence is CSVYGQGRGGYTF. The CDR3 DNA sequence: TGCAGCGTTTACGGACAGGGCCGCGGTGGCTACACCTTC.

V gene TRBV10-1 combines with J gene TRBJ1-5; 9 positions agree with TRBD1. Germline loops: CDR1 WNHNN, CDR2 SYGVQD (reference sequence). With 8 bases clipped from V and 5 bases from J, the junction kept 16 bases outside the gene matches. There are 17 residues in the CDR3. The DNA for the CDR3 is TGCGCCAGCCCACAGGGGGCGCTCGGAATGGAGTATCAGCCCCAGCATTTT. Its protein product is CASPQGALGMEYQPQHF.

The rearrangement links TRBV19 to TRBJ1-4; no clear D. V was trimmed by 5 bases and J by 9 bases, leaving 13 bases between them. The germline gives CDR1 LNHDA, CDR2 SQIVND (reference sequence). The CDR3 is 13 residues long. The CDR3 DNA reads as TGTGCCAGTAGTTCTCGTCCCGGTCAAAAACTGTTTTTT. This sequence encodes CASSSRPGQKLFF.

Points on this clone: In the same sample, other DNA sequences code for this CDR3. The chain links TRBV9 to TRBJ2-7, with 8 nucleotides matching TRBD1. With V trimmed by 0 bases and J by 2 bases, 1 base remained unmatched. This CDR3 is built from 14 residues. CDR1 is SGDLS and CDR2 is YYNGEE in the germline V gene. This CDR3 is CASSVGTGPYEQYF. CDR3 nucleotide sequence: TGTGCCAGCAGCGTAGGGACAGGGCCCTACGAGCAGTACTTC.